The subject of this entry is one T cell receptor beta chain. The antigen is not known. These data are taken from a study of CD8+ T cells in alopecia areata. Study-wide background: Those treated were given oral tofacitinib at 5 to 10 mg twice daily.

Treatment specified: oral pan-JAK inhibitor, 5-10 mg twice daily. Sequencing relied on a cDNA template that was reverse transcribed from extracted RNA. The data were produced by immunoSEQ multiplex PCR, yet TCRdb's version contains in-frame clones alone and is incomplete. Of 150,000 to 200,000 clones in the sample, about three fifths were seen once. Germline lookup yields CDR1 SGHTA and CDR2 FQGNSA. The CDR3 runs 15 residues. Between the trimmed V and J ends, which lost 4 bases and 8 bases, there was a span of 17 bases. General study points: In scalp samples, resident alphabeta T cells of normal skin are also sequenced.

Material: CD4+ T cells sorted from blood, obtained at week 24, from a patient treated with tofacitinib. This clonotype was sampled from a human donor with alopecia areata. The genes are TRBV7-2 and TRBJ1-4, with D perhaps matching TRBD1 (6 bases). Written as DNA, the CDR3 is TGTGCCAGCAGCTCCTCCGGGACTGGGGGCGAAAAACTGTTTTTT. Its protein product is CASSSSGTGGEKLFF.